This T cell receptor (beta chain) was documented in a study of blood T cell dynamics during melanoma immunotherapy. Study in general: Standard first-line treatment here was pembrolizumab or nivolumab plus ipilimumab in metastatic melanoma.

Time point indicated: pre-treatment baseline. Sampling occurred pretreatment (T0) and at week 3 (W3), after cycle one of checkpoint blockade. About this clone: As yet, its antigen is unknown.

Study results and caveats: Clones driving repertoire changes may be melanoma-specific or general immune activation.

Assay: immunoSEQ multiplex PCR; the TCRdb copy retains only in-frame clones and omits some. The sample carries 6,000 to 8,500 clones, around three quarters recorded once. CDR1 and CDR2 from the germline V gene are SGHVS and FNYEAQ. The CDR3 spans 13 residues. The V end was cut by 4 bases, the J end by 3 bases, with 9 bases between. The rearrangement uses TRBV7-6 and TRBJ1-1; D not certain. The input for sequencing was blood, taken from a patient treated with checkpoint blockade. This receptor was obtained from a human donor with melanoma. Here the CDR3 DNA reads TGTGCCAGCAGCTACCAGTCATACACTGAAGCTTTCTTT. It encodes CASSYQSYTEAFF.